A selection of T cell receptor beta chains follows, all from one sample in a study of blood T cell repertoires in COVID-19. Sequencing used immunoSEQ multiplex PCR; TCRdb keeps in-frame clones, though not all of them. This sample yields 100,000 or so clones, of which 84% are seen a single time; roughly 2% belongs to the top ten. Sequencing used peripheral blood. These receptors originate from a man in his 70s with active or convalescent COVID-19. CDR3s include the opening cysteine and the closing phenylalanine or tryptophan. A D gene is named only where the DNA matches it firmly. The size field is filled for only some rows; it gives once, few, many or a size class.

TRBV29-1	TRBJ2-7	NA	NA	CSVRTVYEQYF	TGCAGCGTTAGGACAGTGTACGAGCAGTACTTC
TRBV6-4	TRBJ1-1	NA	TRBD1	CARRGLDTEAFF	TGTGCCCGCAGGGGGCTCGACACTGAAGCTTTCTTT
TRBV19	TRBJ1-5	NA	NA	CASSISGDLAQHF	TGTGCCAGTAGTATATCGGGAGACCTCGCCCAGCATTTT
TRBV9	TRBJ1-1	NA	NA	CASSVGGGGTEAFF	TGTGCCAGCAGCGTAGGGGGAGGAGGCACTGAAGCTTTCTTT
TRBV7-2	TRBJ2-7	NA	TRBD1	CASSPGQGAYEQYF	TGTGCCAGCAGCCCGGGACAGGGGGCCTACGAGCAGTACTTC
TRBV28	TRBJ1-5	NA	TRBD1	CASSYRDRVGQPQHF	TGTGCCAGCAGTTACCGGGACAGGGTCGGTCAGCCCCAGCATTTT
TRBV2	TRBJ1-1	NA	NA	CASSAQTAEAFF	TGTGCCAGCAGTGCCCAGACAGCTGAAGCTTTCTTT
TRBV15	TRBJ1-5	NA	NA	CATSRDGQGGQPQHF	TGTGCCACCAGCAGGGATGGTCAGGGAGGCCAGCCCCAGCATTTT
TRBV19	TRBJ1-1	NA	NA	CASRVLSRGTEAFF	TGTGCCAGTAGAGTCCTAAGCCGAGGGACTGAAGCTTTCTTT
TRBV5-4	TRBJ2-7	NA	TRBD1	CASSFDRESRQYF	TGTGCCAGCAGCTTTGACAGGGAGAGTAGGCAGTACTTC
TRBV12-3/TRBV12-4	TRBJ2-1	NA	NA	CASSSTSMRFF	TGTGCCAGCAGTTCAACCTCGATGCGGTTCTTC
TRBV2	TRBJ2-2	many	TRBD1	CASSTKGQGATGELFF	TGTGCCAGCAGTACAAAGGGACAGGGGGCAACCGGGGAGCTGTTTTTT
TRBV11-2	TRBJ1-2	NA	NA	CASSLDSRSYGYTF	TGTGCCAGCAGCTTAGATAGCAGATCCTATGGCTACACCTTC
TRBV24-1	TRBJ2-3	NA	TRBD2	CATSDGTRNTQYF	TGTGCCACCAGTGATGGGACTAGGAATACGCAGTATTTT
TRBV4-1	TRBJ1-2	NA	TRBD1	CASSPQQGKTPHYGYTF	TGCGCCAGCAGCCCCCAACAGGGGAAGACTCCCCACTATGGCTACACCTTC
TRBV11-2	TRBJ1-4	NA	NA	CASSLLSGANEKLFF	TGTGCCAGCAGCTTACTATCCGGGGCTAATGAAAAACTGTTTTTT
TRBV19	TRBJ1-2	NA	NA	CASSEGGNYGYTF	TGTGCCAGCAGCGAAGGAGGAAACTATGGCTACACCTTC
TRBV5-5	TRBJ2-1	NA	TRBD2	CASSTLAGTSGAYNEQFF	TGTGCCAGCAGCACTCTAGCCGGGACTAGCGGGGCCTACAATGAGCAGTTCTTC
TRBV7-2	TRBJ2-1	NA	TRBD1	CASRPGTEHNEQFF	TGTGCCAGTCGCCCCGGGACAGAGCACAATGAGCAGTTCTTC
TRBV19	TRBJ1-3	NA	TRBD1	CASSIVSGQGNSGNTIYF	TGTGCCAGTAGTATAGTTTCGGGACAGGGCAACTCTGGAAACACCATATATTTT
TRBV6-5	TRBJ2-5	NA	NA	CASSYGAGPRETQYF	TGTGCCAGCAGTTATGGGGCGGGGCCCCGGGAGACCCAGTACTTC
TRBV7-9	TRBJ2-1	NA	NA	CASSLVMGSSEQFF	TGTGCCAGCAGCTTAGTTATGGGTAGCAGTGAGCAGTTCTTC
TRBV2	TRBJ1-1	NA	NA	CASRGSLGTEAFF	TGTGCCAGCAGGGGGAGCTTGGGAACTGAAGCTTTCTTT
TRBV29-1	TRBJ2-3	NA	NA	CSVEEGLTSTDTQYF	TGCAGCGTTGAAGAGGGGCTAACTAGCACAGATACGCAGTATTTT
TRBV12-3/TRBV12-4	TRBJ1-1	few	NA	CASSLARNTEAFF	TGTGCCAGCAGTTTGGCCAGGAACACTGAAGCTTTCTTT
TRBV10-3	TRBJ1-2	once	NA	CAISGMTAGYYGYTF	TGTGCCATCAGTGGAATGACAGCCGGATACTATGGCTACACCTTC
TRBV5-8	TRBJ2-2	once	NA	CASSFWGSNTGELFF	TGTGCCAGCAGCTTCTGGGGCTCGAACACCGGGGAGCTGTTTTTT
TRBV7-2	TRBJ2-1	once	TRBD2	CASSLGLATNEQFF	TGTGCCAGCAGCCTCGGACTAGCCACCAATGAGCAGTTCTTC
TRBV28	TRBJ1-2	NA	TRBD1	CASRDRGLADYGYTF	TGTGCCAGCAGGGACAGGGGTCTTGCTGACTATGGCTACACCTTC